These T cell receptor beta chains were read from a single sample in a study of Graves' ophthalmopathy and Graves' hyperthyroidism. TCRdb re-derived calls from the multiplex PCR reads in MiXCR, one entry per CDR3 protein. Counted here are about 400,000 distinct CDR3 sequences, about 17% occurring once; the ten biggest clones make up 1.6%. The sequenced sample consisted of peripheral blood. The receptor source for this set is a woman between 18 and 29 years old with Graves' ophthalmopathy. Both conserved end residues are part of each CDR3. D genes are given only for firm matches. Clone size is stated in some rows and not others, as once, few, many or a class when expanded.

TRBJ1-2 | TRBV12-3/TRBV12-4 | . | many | CASSHRRMGGYTF | TGTGCCAGCAGCCATCGTAGAATGGGAGGCTACACCTTC
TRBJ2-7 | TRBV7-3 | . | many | CASSSLGTGHGGSEQYF | TGTGCCAGCAGCTCCCTTGGGACTGGTCACGGTGGCTCCGAGCAGTACTTC
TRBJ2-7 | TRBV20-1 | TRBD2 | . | CSARALAGFYEQYF | TGCAGTGCTAGAGCACTAGCGGGATTCTACGAGCAGTACTTC
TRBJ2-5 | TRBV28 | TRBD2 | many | CASGPGLGLQETQYF | TGTGCCAGCGGTCCGGGACTAGGTCTCCAAGAAACCCAGTACTTC
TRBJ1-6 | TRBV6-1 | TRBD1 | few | CASSEGTGFSPLHF | TGTGCCAGCAGTGAAGGGACAGGGTTTTCACCCCTCCACTTT
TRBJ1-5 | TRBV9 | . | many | CASSEGGGSNQPQHF | TGTGCCAGCAGCGAGGGGGGAGGAAGCAATCAGCCCCAGCATTTT
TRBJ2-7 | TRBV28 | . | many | CASRHRTYEQYF | TGTGCCAGCAGGCATCGAACCTACGAGCAGTACTTC
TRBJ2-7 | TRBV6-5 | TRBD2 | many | CASSYVPRTSGGPSYEQYF | TGTGCCAGCAGTTACGTACCCAGGACTAGCGGGGGGCCCTCCTACGAGCAGTACTTC
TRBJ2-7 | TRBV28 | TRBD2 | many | CARRPGLAGGLRYEQYF | TGTGCCAGACGACCGGGACTAGCGGGGGGCCTCCGATACGAGCAGTACTTC
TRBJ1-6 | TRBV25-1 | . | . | CASSEYIQGHSPLHF | TGTGCCAGCAGTGAATATATACAGGGACATTCACCCCTCCACTTT
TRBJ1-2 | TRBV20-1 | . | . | CSASPGRWTF | TGCAGTGCTAGCCCCGGGAGATGGACCTTC
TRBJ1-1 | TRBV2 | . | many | CASNKEDPNTEAFF | TGTGCCAGCAATAAAGAAGATCCGAACACTGAAGCTTTCTTT
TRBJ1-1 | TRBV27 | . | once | CASSLSSVGSTEAFF | TGTGCCAGCAGTTTATCGTCAGTTGGGAGCACTGAAGCTTTCTTT
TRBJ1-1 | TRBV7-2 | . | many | CASSLWAANTEAFF | TGTGCCAGCAGCTTATGGGCGGCGAACACTGAAGCTTTCTTT
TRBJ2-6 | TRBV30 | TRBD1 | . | CAWSTGGAGANVLTF | TGTGCCTGGAGTACAGGGGGCGCCGGGGCCAACGTCCTGACTTTC
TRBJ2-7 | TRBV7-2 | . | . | CASSVPGRTYEQYF | TGTGCCAGCAGCGTACCAGGACGGACGTACGAGCAGTACTTC
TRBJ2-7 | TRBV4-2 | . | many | CASSQDYEQYF | TGTGCCAGCAGTCAAGACTACGAGCAGTACTTC
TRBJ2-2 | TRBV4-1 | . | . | CASSQRPPGVTGELFF | TGCGCCAGCAGCCAGAGGCCCCCAGGTGTCACCGGGGAGCTGTTTTTT
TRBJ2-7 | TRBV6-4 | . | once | CASSNRGSTLDEQYF | TGTGCCAGCAGTAACCGTGGATCCACACTTGACGAGCAGTACTTC
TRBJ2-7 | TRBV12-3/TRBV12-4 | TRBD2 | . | CASSPSGSLEQYF | TGTGCCAGCAGTCCTAGCGGGAGTTTAGAGCAGTACTTC
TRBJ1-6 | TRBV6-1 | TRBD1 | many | CASTPRQGRGSPLHF | TGTGCCAGCACTCCCAGACAGGGTCGGGGTTCACCCCTCCACTTT
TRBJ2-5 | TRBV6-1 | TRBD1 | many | CASTSPGQGQETQYF | TGTGCCAGCACCTCACCGGGACAGGGCCAAGAGACCCAGTACTTC
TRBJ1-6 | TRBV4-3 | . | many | CASSHETEVAPLHF | TGCGCCAGCAGCCACGAAACGGAGGTAGCACCCCTCCACTTT
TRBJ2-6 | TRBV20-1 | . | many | CSAFARNRLSGANVLTF | TGCAGTGCTTTTGCACGCAATAGGCTCTCTGGGGCCAACGTCCTGACTTTC
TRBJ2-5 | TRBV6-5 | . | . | CASSYVSVGETQYF | TGTGCCAGCAGTTACGTCTCGGTGGGAGAGACCCAGTACTTC
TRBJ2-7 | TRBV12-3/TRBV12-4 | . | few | CATRDGRSYEQYF | TGTGCCACCCGGGACGGACGCTCCTACGAGCAGTACTTC
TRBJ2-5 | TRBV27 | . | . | CASRVGGRGETQYF | TGTGCCAGCAGAGTTGGGGGGCGGGGGGAGACCCAGTACTTC
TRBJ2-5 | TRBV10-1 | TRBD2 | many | CASSESAGQETQYF | TGCGCCAGCAGTGAATCAGCGGGGCAAGAGACCCAGTACTTC
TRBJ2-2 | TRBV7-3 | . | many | CASSLTQAGELFF | TGTGCCAGCAGCTTAACTCAAGCCGGGGAGCTGTTTTTT
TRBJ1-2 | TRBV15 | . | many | CATSRDTQSRYTF | TGTGCCACCAGCAGAGATACGCAAAGCCGCTACACCTTC
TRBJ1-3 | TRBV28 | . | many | CASSPPGAFYSGNTIYF | TGTGCCAGCAGTCCCCCTGGGGCATTTTACTCTGGAAACACCATATATTTT
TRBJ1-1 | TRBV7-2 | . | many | CASSLAGGGNTEAFF | TGTGCCAGCAGCTTAGCCGGGGGGGGGAACACTGAAGCTTTCTTT
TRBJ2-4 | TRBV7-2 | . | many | CATTIEAKNIQYF | TGTGCCACCACCATAGAGGCCAAAAACATTCAGTACTTC
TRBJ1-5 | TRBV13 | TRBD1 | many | CASSHQGAGNQPQHF | TGTGCCAGCAGTCATCAGGGGGCTGGCAATCAGCCCCAGCATTTT
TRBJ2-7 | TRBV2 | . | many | CASFRQVPEQYF | TGTGCCAGCTTTAGACAGGTACCCGAGCAGTACTTC
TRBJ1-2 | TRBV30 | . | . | CAWNLAGENYGYTF | TGTGCCTGGAACCTGGCAGGGGAGAACTATGGCTACACCTTC